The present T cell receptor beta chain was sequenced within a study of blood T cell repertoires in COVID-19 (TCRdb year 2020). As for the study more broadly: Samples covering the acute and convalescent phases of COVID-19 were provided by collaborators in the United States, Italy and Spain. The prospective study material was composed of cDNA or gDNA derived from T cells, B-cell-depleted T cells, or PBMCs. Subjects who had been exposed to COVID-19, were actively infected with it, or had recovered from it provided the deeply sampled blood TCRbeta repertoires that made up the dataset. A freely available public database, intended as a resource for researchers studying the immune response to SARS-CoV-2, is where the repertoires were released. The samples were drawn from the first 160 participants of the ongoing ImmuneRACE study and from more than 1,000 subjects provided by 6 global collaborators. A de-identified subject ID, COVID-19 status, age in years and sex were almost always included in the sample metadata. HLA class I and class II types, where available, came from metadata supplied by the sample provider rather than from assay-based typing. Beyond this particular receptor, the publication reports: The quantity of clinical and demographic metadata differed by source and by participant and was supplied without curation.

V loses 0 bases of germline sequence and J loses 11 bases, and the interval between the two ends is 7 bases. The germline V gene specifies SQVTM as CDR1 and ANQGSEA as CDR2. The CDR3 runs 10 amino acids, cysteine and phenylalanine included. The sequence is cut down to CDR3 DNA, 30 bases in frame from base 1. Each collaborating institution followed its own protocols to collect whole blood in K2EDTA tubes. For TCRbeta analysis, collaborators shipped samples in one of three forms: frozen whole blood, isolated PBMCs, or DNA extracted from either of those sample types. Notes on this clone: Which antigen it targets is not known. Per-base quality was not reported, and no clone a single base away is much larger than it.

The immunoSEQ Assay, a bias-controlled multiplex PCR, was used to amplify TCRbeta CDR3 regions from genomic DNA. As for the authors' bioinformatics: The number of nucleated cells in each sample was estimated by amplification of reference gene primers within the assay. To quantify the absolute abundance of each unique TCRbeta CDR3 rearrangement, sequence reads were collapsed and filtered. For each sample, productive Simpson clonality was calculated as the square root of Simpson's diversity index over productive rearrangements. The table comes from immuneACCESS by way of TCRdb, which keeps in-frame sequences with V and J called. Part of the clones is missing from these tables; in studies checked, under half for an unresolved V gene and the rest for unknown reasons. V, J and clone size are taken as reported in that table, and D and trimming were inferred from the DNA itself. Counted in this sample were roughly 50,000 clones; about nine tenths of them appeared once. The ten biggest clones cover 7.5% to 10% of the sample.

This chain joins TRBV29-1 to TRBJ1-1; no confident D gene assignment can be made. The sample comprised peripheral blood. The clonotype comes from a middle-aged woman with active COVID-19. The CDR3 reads CSVEERRAFF. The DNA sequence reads TGCAGCGTTGAAGAAAGGAGGGCTTTCTTT. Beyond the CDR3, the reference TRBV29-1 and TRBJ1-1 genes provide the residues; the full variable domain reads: SAVISQKPSRDICQRGTSLTIQCQVDSQVTMMFWYRQQPGQSLTLIATANQGSEATYESGFVIDKFPISRPNLTFSTLTVSNMSPEDSSIYLCSVEERRAFFGQGTRLTVV.